The entry below gives a single T cell receptor (beta chain) sequence along with its context. The antigen remains undetermined. Generated by immunoSEQ multiplex PCR, the TCRdb table keeps only in-frame clones and is missing some. The top ten clones hold roughly 0.71% of a sample with fewer than 110,000 clones, roughly 90% of them seen once. V dropped 3 bases and J dropped 2 bases, with 1 base sitting between them. This CDR3 contains 12 residues. Looked up from germline, CDR1 is SGHVS and CDR2 is FNYEAQ. These data originate in a study of graft-versus-host responses after intestinal transplantation. The sequenced sample was unstimulated CD4+ T cells sorted from spleen or lymph node cells, obtained before transplant. The sequence was obtained from a human donor who was the organ donor for an intestinal transplant. The V and J genes are TRBV7-6 and TRBJ1-4, with D hard to call. Here the CDR3 DNA reads TGTGCCAGCAGCTTGACTAATGAAAAACTGTTTTTT. Translating it yields CASSLTNEKLFF.